The clone carrying this T cell receptor beta chain was detected only once. This CDR3 has 15 residues. Between the trimmed V and J ends, which lost 0 bases and 1 base, there was a span of 9 bases. Germline CDR1 LNHDA, CDR2 SQIVND (reference sequence). The data stem from a study of blood T cell repertoires in COVID-19. The wider study: Material from acute and convalescent COVID-19 was sourced from the United States, Italy and Spain. In each case, the material was cDNA or gDNA derived from T cells, B-cell-depleted T cells, or PBMCs.

Authors' methods: Using reference gene primer amplification, nucleated cell counts were estimated. Profiling relied on immunoSEQ multiplex PCR, and the TCRdb table lists in-frame clones only, not all of them. V, J and clone size were drawn from that table, and D and trimming were deduced from the DNA. The sample contains 200,000 or so clones, roughly 79% of which appear only once. This chain connects TRBV19 to TRBJ1-1, with unresolved D. This sequence originates from a human donor with acute or convalescent COVID-19. The donor label of this sample is uncertain. Sequenced: peripheral blood. CDR3 region: CASSIDNRPNTEAFF. The CDR3, as DNA: TGTGCCAGTAGTATAGACAACAGACCGAACACTGAAGCTTTCTTT.